This T cell receptor beta chain was captured in a study of shared clonotypes between healthy human individuals. Study results and limitations: How much donors shared clonotypes was expected to be affected by sequencing depth. It was the few donors that limited the genetic and exposure-history diversity represented. Incompleteness in sorted-subset sequencing, despite large depth, was shown by rarefaction.

Positively selected for CCR7, the CD45RO-negative cells used as naive CD8 cells excluded terminally differentiated effector memory CD45RA+ cells. Caucasian adults residing in Nashville, Tennessee made up all the donors. As concerns this clone: Its matching antigen is unknown.

The assay was immunoSEQ multiplex PCR, and TCRdb's table has in-frame clones only and misses some. This sample yields around 2.1 million clones, of which just over 90% are seen a single time; about 1.8% belongs to the top ten. After removal of 0 bases from V and 7 bases from J, the junction contained 10 bases not matched to a gene. Germline CDR1 SNHLY, CDR2 FYNNEI. CDR3 length: 17 residues. The sequencing sample was made of naive CD8+ T cells from PBMCs. The chain joins TRBV2 to TRBJ2-3; TRBD2 matches at 10 bases. The TCR sequence derives from a man younger than 35 in good health. Some clones in this sample may be carry-over from other donors' samples. The CDR3: CASSEAQREGLGYTQYF. CDR3 in DNA: TGTGCCAGCAGTGAAGCCCAGCGGGAGGGCCTGGGGTATACGCAGTATTTT.